This TCR beta chain comes out of a study of blood T cell repertoires in COVID-19. Looking at the study overall: Acute and convalescent COVID-19 samples came from the United States, Italy and Spain. T cells, B-cell-depleted T cells, or PBMCs provided the cDNA or gDNA that served as material.

The CDR3 covers 15 residues. CDR1 is MNHEY and CDR2 is SMNVEV in the germline V gene (reference sequence). V lost 3 bases and J 5 bases, leaving 16 bases between the germline ends. Under the authors' procedure: Amplification of reference gene primers was used by the study to estimate nucleated cell counts. Clones were sequenced by immunoSEQ multiplex PCR, and TCRdb holds only the in-frame ones, with some missing. That table furnishes V, J and clone size, whereas the DNA furnished D and trimming. The table lists 300,000 to 400,000 clones, almost 90% of them singletons. Seattle patients were enrolled during active infection and followed longitudinally.

The specimen sequenced was peripheral blood. The rearrangement links TRBV27 to TRBJ1-2; D might be TRBD1 (5 bases). This sequence was found in a woman in her 70s with COVID-19, enrolled during active disease. The CDR3 DNA reads TGTGCCAGCAGTTTTACGGGGGTTTTTGGATATGGCTACACCTTC. As protein: CASSFTGVFGYGYTF.